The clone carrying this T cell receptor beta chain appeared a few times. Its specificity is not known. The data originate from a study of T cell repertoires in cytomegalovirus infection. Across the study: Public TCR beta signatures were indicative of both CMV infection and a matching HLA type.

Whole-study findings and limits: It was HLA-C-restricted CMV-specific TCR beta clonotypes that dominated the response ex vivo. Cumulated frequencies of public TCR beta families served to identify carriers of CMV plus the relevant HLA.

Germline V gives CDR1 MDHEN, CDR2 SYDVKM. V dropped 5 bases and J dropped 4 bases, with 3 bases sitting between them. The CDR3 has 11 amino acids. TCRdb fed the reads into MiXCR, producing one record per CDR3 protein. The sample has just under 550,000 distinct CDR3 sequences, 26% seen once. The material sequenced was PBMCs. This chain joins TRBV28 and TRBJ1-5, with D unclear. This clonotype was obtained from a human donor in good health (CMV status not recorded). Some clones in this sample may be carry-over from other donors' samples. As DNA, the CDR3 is TGTGCCAGCAGTGTTAATCAGCCCCAGCATTTT. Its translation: CASSVNQPQHF.